A selection of T cell receptor beta chains follows, all from one sample in a study of blood T cell repertoires in COVID-19. This table comes from immunoSEQ multiplex PCR, and its TCRdb copy is limited to in-frame clones, with some not included. In the table there are 270,000 or so clones, roughly nine tenths of which are singletons. Sample: peripheral blood. The source is a woman aged 40-49 years who had recovered from COVID-19. Each CDR3 is given with its conserved first and last residue. A D gene is named only where the DNA matches it firmly. Clone size is stated in some rows and not others, as once, few, many or a class when expanded.

>-|TRBJ1-2|TRBV29-1|-
CSGQEDYGYTF
TGCAGCGGACAGGAGGACTATGGCTACACCTTC
>-|TRBJ2-2|TRBV19|-
CGPWGPLTNTGELFF
TGTGGCCCTTGGGGCCCTCTAACGAACACCGGGGAGCTGTTTTTT
>TRBD1|TRBJ2-7|TRBV28|once
CASRTGGETYEQYF
TGTGCCAGCAGGACAGGGGGAGAAACCTACGAGCAGTACTTC
>-|TRBJ2-2|TRBV15|few
CATTRGFLEELFF
TGTGCCACTACAAGGGGTTTTCTGGAGGAGCTGTTTTTT
>TRBD1|TRBJ2-5|TRBV3-1/TRBV3-2|few
CASRPYGTGEETQYF
TGTGCCAGCCGTCCATACGGGACAGGGGAAGAGACCCAGTACTTC
>TRBD1|TRBJ1-2|TRBV28|-
CASSPSGTGGAYGYTF
TGTGCCAGCAGTCCCTCGGGGACAGGGGGCGCCTATGGCTACACCTTC
>TRBD2|TRBJ2-7|TRBV27|-
CASFSGSYEQYF
TGTGCCAGCTTTAGCGGGTCCTACGAGCAGTACTTC
>TRBD1|TRBJ1-2|TRBV19|-
CASSIRGPGTAYGYTF
TGTGCCAGTAGTATTAGGGGGCCAGGGACAGCCTATGGCTACACCTTC
>TRBD1|TRBJ2-1|TRBV10-3|-
CAISERQGGHNEQFF
TGTGCCATCAGTGAGAGACAGGGGGGACACAATGAGCAGTTCTTC
>TRBD2|TRBJ2-2|TRBV9|-
CASSAGGLAGTGELFF
TGTGCCAGCAGCGCGGGGGGGTTAGCGGGCACCGGGGAGCTGTTTTTT
>-|TRBJ2-7|TRBV6-5|-
CASSYSFRGYEQYF
TGTGCCAGCAGTTACAGCTTCAGGGGCTACGAGCAGTACTTC
>TRBD2|TRBJ2-5|TRBV12-5|-
CASGLGLAGQETQYF
TGTGCTAGTGGTTTGGGACTAGCGGGGCAAGAGACCCAGTACTTC
>-|TRBJ2-7|TRBV2|-
CASSLDAFSYEQYF
TGTGCCAGCAGTCTAGACGCGTTCTCCTACGAGCAGTACTTC
>-|TRBJ2-1|TRBV5-6|-
CASSIDSSSYNEQFF
TGTGCCAGCAGCATCGACAGCAGTTCCTACAATGAGCAGTTCTTC
>-|TRBJ2-1|TRBV24-1|-
CATSDLLRNEQFF
TGTGCCACCAGTGACTTACTACGCAATGAGCAGTTCTTC
>-|TRBJ1-2|TRBV5-4|-
CASSPALGGTDYGYTF
TGTGCCAGCAGCCCGGCTTTGGGCGGGACCGACTATGGCTACACCTTC
>-|TRBJ2-3|TRBV4-3|-
CASSQDAKGQGDTQYF
TGCGCCAGCAGCCAAGATGCGAAGGGGCAGGGAGATACGCAGTATTTT
>TRBD1|TRBJ2-2|TRBV7-7|few
CASSNFGTATGELFF
TGTGCCAGCAGCAACTTCGGGACAGCCACCGGGGAGCTGTTTTTT
>-|TRBJ2-1|TRBV15|once
CATSRDPAGSASYNEQFF
TGTGCCACCAGCAGAGATCCCGCAGGGTCAGCGTCCTACAATGAGCAGTTCTTC
>-|TRBJ1-2|TRBV9|-
CASTNGQQLYGYTF
TGTGCCAGCACCAATGGACAGCAACTTTATGGCTACACCTTC
>TRBD1|TRBJ2-1|TRBV29-1|-
CSVEEGTGVVNEQFF
TGCAGCGTTGAAGAAGGGACAGGGGTGGTGAATGAGCAGTTCTTC
>-|TRBJ1-2|TRBV7-9|-
CASSYGQSYTF
TGTGCCAGCAGCTATGGACAGAGCTACACCTTC
>TRBD1|TRBJ1-1|TRBV13|-
CASSHAGTGSTEAFF
TGTGCCAGCAGCCACGCGGGGACAGGGAGCACTGAAGCTTTCTTT
>-|TRBJ2-5|TRBV30|-
CAWSGEETQYF
TGTGCCTGGAGCGGAGAAGAGACCCAGTACTTC
>-|TRBJ2-1|TRBV5-5|-
CASSSANPQFF
TGTGCCAGCAGCTCAGCGAACCCGCAGTTCTTC
>TRBD1|TRBJ2-1|TRBV10-3|-
CAISERQGGYNEQFF
TGTGCCATCAGTGAACGACAGGGTGGCTACAATGAGCAGTTCTTC
>TRBD2|TRBJ2-1|TRBV29-1|-
CSVEVAGEFPYNEQFF
TGCAGCGTTGAAGTTGCGGGGGAGTTCCCATACAATGAGCAGTTCTTC
>-|TRBJ1-6|TRBV18|-
CASSKENSPLHF
TGTGCCAGCTCAAAGGAGAATTCACCCCTCCACTTT
>-|TRBJ1-4|TRBV7-9|-
CASSFSTNEKLFF
TGTGCCAGCAGCTTCTCAACTAATGAAAAACTGTTTTTT